One and the same sample provided the 18 T cell receptor beta chains below, sequenced in a study of T cells in Graves' hyperthyroidism and ophthalmopathy. Amplification of TCR beta CDR3 regions used RNA as the template. HTBI primers were the set used in a first-round RT-PCR of the TCR CDR3. MiXCR, run by TCRdb on the multiplex PCR reads, gives a single entry per CDR3 protein. The sample records about 520,000 distinct CDR3 sequences, approximately 25% being singletons. The sequencing sample was made of blood. These receptors all stem from a woman between 25 and 40 years old with Graves' ophthalmopathy.

V gene TRBV24-1 combines with J gene TRBJ2-2, with a tentative D call TRBD1 (6 bases). Germline loops: CDR1 KGHDR, CDR2 SFDVKD. V lost 3 bases, J lost 5 bases, and 21 bases lay in between. The CDR3 runs to 18 residues. In DNA, the CDR3 is TGTGCCACCAGTGATCCACTTCCCCCGACAGGCGTGACCGGGGAGCTGTTTTTT. As protein: CATSDPLPPTGVTGELFF.

This clonotype came up many times. The V gene is TRBV11-2, the J gene TRBJ1-2; perhaps TRBD1 as D (6 bases). The CDR3 covers 14 residues. Germline V CDR1 and CDR2: SGHAT, FQNNGV. Deletions cut 3 bases from V and 1 base from J, with 9 bases between. In DNA, the CDR3 is TGTGCCAGCAGCTTGGGGGCCGTTAACTATGGCTACACCTTC. Encoded protein: CASSLGAVNYGYTF.

This clonotype was detected a few times. This chain uses TRBV6-2 or TRBV6-3 with TRBJ1-5, with D perhaps matching TRBD1 (6 bases). The V gene's germline CDR1 is MNHEY and CDR2 SVGEGT. The CDR3 sequence is 14 residues long. Trimming shortened V by 3 bases and J by 7 bases, and 13 bases separated the two germline ends. CDR3 nucleotides: TGTGCCAGCAGTTATGTGGGGGGCCGACAGCCCCAGCATTTT. Translated: CASSYVGGRQPQHF.

This clonotype was counted at least ten times. The V call is TRBV7-9, the J call TRBJ1-2; D unclear. The CDR3 has 13 residues. Germline CDR1 is SEHNR and CDR2 is FQNEAQ (reference sequence). With 5 bases removed from V and 5 bases from J, the gap between germline ends came to 12 bases. The CDR3 bases are TGTGCCAGCAGCCCCCCGGGGATTTATGGCTACACCTTC. This encodes CASSPPGIYGYTF.

The table lists this clonotype with many counts. This sequence joins TRBV29-1 and TRBJ1-1; D gene uncertain. The CDR3 totals 13 residues. The germline V gene has CDR1 SQVTM and CDR2 ANQGSEA. V lost 6 bases and J 0 bases, leaving 11 bases between the germline ends. CDR3 DNA: TGCAGCGTCCGCCCAGAGATGAACACTGAAGCTTTCTTT. This gives the protein CSVRPEMNTEAFF.

This clonotype was counted many times. The chain is built from TRBV6-2 or TRBV6-3 and TRBJ2-7, with a possible D match to TRBD1 (6 bases). Germline V CDR1 and CDR2: MNHEY, SVGEGT. The CDR3 totals 14 residues. V was shortened by 6 bases and J by 1 base, with 13 bases between the two germline ends. CDR3 region: CASRDWTVSYEQYF. CDR3 DNA sequence: TGTGCCAGCAGGGATTGGACAGTTTCCTACGAGCAGTACTTC.

This clonotype was recorded at least ten times. The rearrangement links TRBV6-5 to TRBJ1-2, with D possibly TRBD1 on 5 matching bases. Germline assignment: CDR1 MNHEY and CDR2 SVGAGI. The CDR3 is 13 amino acids. Between the trimmed V and J ends, which lost 2 bases and 3 bases, there was a span of 7 bases. The CDR3 reads CASSYVGDYGYTF. The CDR3 nucleotides read TGTGCCAGCAGTTACGTGGGGGACTATGGCTACACCTTC.

This clonotype showed up many times. The V gene is TRBV19, the J gene TRBJ1-5; 8 bases match TRBD1. With V trimmed by 7 bases and J by 5 bases, 16 bases remained unmatched. The CDR3 is 17 amino acids. Germline CDR1 LNHDA, CDR2 SQIVND (reference sequence). The CDR3 loop is CASTERQGPRLHQPQHF. Written as DNA, the CDR3 is TGTGCCAGTACCGAAAGACAGGGGCCCCGCTTGCATCAGCCCCAGCATTTT.

Comments on this clonotype: A read error is possible here, since a much larger clone lies one base away. V and J are TRBV7-9 and TRBJ1-2; TRBD1 matches at 7 bases. CDR1 is SEHNR, CDR2 FQNEAQ, per germline (reference sequence). CDR3 length: 15 amino acids. Written as DNA, the CDR3 is TGTGCCAGCACCCTCCCGGGACAGAAGGGCTATGGCTACGCCTTC. It codes for CASTLPGQKGYGYAF.

This clonotype came up many times. This chain joins TRBV15 and TRBJ1-1; no definite D call. Trimming removed 5 bases from V and 6 bases from J, with 13 bases in between. The germline V gene has CDR1 LNHNV and CDR2 YYDKDF (reference sequence). CDR3 length: 13 amino acids. CDR3 DNA: TGTGCCACCAGCCCAACCGTATTCGCTGAAGCTTTCTTT. Protein sequence: CATSPTVFAEAFF.

As concerns this clonotype: Sequence at one end of the junction differs from germline and may be a read error. This chain connects TRBV29-1 to TRBJ2-7; 7 nucleotides line up with TRBD2. Germline CDR1 is SQVTM and CDR2 is ANQGSEA. The CDR3 extends over 12 amino acids. The CDR3, as DNA: TGCAGCGCCCGACTAGCAAGCCACGAGCAGTGCTTC. Protein: CSARLASHEQCF.

This clonotype appeared many times. The V gene is TRBV4-1, the J gene TRBJ2-7; no clear D. Trimming removed 0 bases at V and 6 bases at J, with 18 bases between. This CDR3 has 16 amino acids. Germline values: CDR1 MGHRA, CDR2 YSYEKL. For the CDR3, the DNA is TGCGCCAGCAGCCAAGATCGTCAGGACGTGGGGATCGAGCAGTACTTC. It specifies CASSQDRQDVGIEQYF.

This clonotype came up many times. CDR3 residues: CASSASPGLSSYEQYF. The DNA of the CDR3 is TGTGCCAGCAGCGCCTCGCCGGGACTGAGCTCCTACGAGCAGTACTTC. This chain links TRBV9 with TRBJ2-7; tentative D call: TRBD2 (6 bases). CDR1 and CDR2 (germline): SGDLS, YYNGEE. The CDR3 sequence is 16 residues long. Trimming left V 3 bases short and J 0 bases short, with 16 bases between.

This clonotype has only a few counts. This sequence joins TRBV6-1 and TRBJ2-4; D is undetermined. With 7 bases removed from V and 4 bases from J, the gap between germline ends came to 11 bases. Germline V gives CDR1 MNHNS, CDR2 SASEGT. The CDR3 has 13 amino acids. The CDR3 sequence: CASTPGQKNIQYF. As DNA, the CDR3 is TGTGCCAGCACCCCGGGCCAGAAAAACATTCAGTACTTC.

This clonotype has only a few counts. The chain uses TRBV12-3 or TRBV12-4 and TRBJ1-1, with 8 bases fitting TRBD1. This CDR3 region has 15 residues. The J segment lost 5 bases and the V segment lost 3 bases, leaving 8 bases of the junction unmatched. The CDR3 loop reads CASSLFQGAQTEAFF. The DNA of the CDR3 is TGTGCCAGCAGTTTGTTCCAGGGGGCGCAAACTGAAGCTTTCTTT.

This clonotype was observed a few times. This sequence joins TRBV27 and TRBJ2-6, with D possibly being TRBD1 (7 bases). This CDR3 is 22 amino acids long. With 0 bases removed from V and 2 bases from J, the gap between germline ends came to 26 bases. Germline lookup yields CDR1 MNHEY and CDR2 SMNVEV (reference sequence). The CDR3: CASSLSGPRWQGGGAGANVLTF. The CDR3 DNA is TGTGCCAGCAGTTTATCCGGCCCCCGTTGGCAGGGGGGTGGAGCTGGGGCCAACGTCCTGACTTTC. The complete variable domain, with remaining parts taken from reference TRBV27 and TRBJ2-6, reads EAQVTQNPRYLITVTGKKLTVTCSQNMNHEYMSWYRQDPGLGLRQIYYSMNVEVTDKGDVPEGYKVSRKEKRNFPLILESPSPNQTSLYFCASSLSGPRWQGGGAGANVLTFGAGSRLTVL.

This clonotype was found many times. The chain carries TRBV15 and TRBJ2-7; tentative D call: TRBD1 (6 bases). CDR3 length equals 15 residues. V was clipped by 0 bases and J by 3 bases, with 12 bases between them. Germline V gene lookup returns CDR1 LNHNV and CDR2 YYDKDF (reference sequence). CDR3 amino acids: CATSRDRGGGYEQYF. CDR3 nucleotides: TGTGCCACCAGCAGAGATCGTGGGGGCGGCTACGAGCAGTACTTC.

This clonotype was seen a handful of times. The rearrangement uses TRBV5-5 and TRBJ2-2; 8 positions match TRBD2. Germline CDR1 is SGHKS and CDR2 is YYEKEE (reference sequence). V trimming: 2 bases; J trimming: 4 bases; junction bases outside the gene matches: 7. CDR3 length: 16 residues. DNA of the CDR3: TGTGCCAGCAGCTTCTTCGGGGGGGCAGTCACCGGGGAGCTGTTTTTT. It encodes CASSFFGGAVTGELFF.